The 11 T cell receptor beta chains given below trace back to one sample, sequenced in a study of shared clonotypes between healthy human individuals. Measured with immunoSEQ multiplex PCR; TCRdb has only the in-frame clones, and not every one. The profile shows hundreds of thousands of clones, 74% of them singletons. Specimen: memory CD4+ T cells sorted from blood. Subset: CD45RA-negative fraction. The receptors shown here come from a woman aged 30 to 39 in good health.

The count of this clone is one. This chain joins TRBV11-2 and TRBJ1-4; maybe TRBD1 (5 bases). This CDR3 contains 17 residues. The V gene lost 1 base and the J gene lost 1 base, with 13 bases spanning the gap. Per the germline V gene, CDR1 is SGHAT and CDR2 is FQNNGV. This CDR3 is CASSLARGSVTNEKLFF. CDR3 DNA: TGTGCCAGCAGCTTAGCCCGGGGGTCTGTAACTAATGAAAAACTGTTTTTT.

The chain uses TRBV11-2 and TRBJ1-2, with D perhaps TRBD1 (6 bases). The V end lost 5 bases, the J end lost 0 bases, and 13 bases lay between the germline ends. Germline lookup yields CDR1 SGHAT and CDR2 FQNNGV. The CDR3 has 15 residues. The CDR3 region has the DNA TGTGCCAGCAGCGTGACTGCAGGGGCTAACTATGGCTACACCTTC. Protein product: CASSVTAGANYGYTF.

The chain combines TRBV19 with TRBJ1-5, with 8 bases matching TRBD1. Germline assignment: CDR1 LNHDA and CDR2 SQIVND (reference sequence). V lost 0 bases, J lost 6 bases, and 7 bases stayed unmatched. The CDR3 extends over 16 amino acids. The CDR3 nucleotides read TGTGCCAGTAGTATAGATCTCGCAGGGGGCATTCAGCCCCAGCATTTT. This gives the protein CASSIDLAGGIQPQHF.

The rearrangement joins TRBV6-1 to TRBJ1-5; 8 bases are a match to TRBD1. The CDR3 is 16 amino acids. With 4 bases clipped from V and 2 bases from J, the junction kept 7 bases outside the gene matches. Germline assignment: CDR1 MNHNS and CDR2 SASEGT. CDR3: CASSVDRGVGNQPQHF. The CDR3, as DNA: TGTGCCAGCAGTGTCGACAGGGGAGTTGGCAATCAGCCCCAGCATTTT.

This clone came up a few times. The V call is TRBV2, the J call TRBJ1-4, with a possible D match to TRBD1 (6 bases). Germline V gene sequence: CDR1 SNHLY, CDR2 FYNNEI. The V end was cut by 7 bases, the J end by 2 bases, with 23 bases between. The CDR3 is 18 residues long. CDR3 region: CASTLREQGFLTNEKLFF. The CDR3 DNA reads TGTGCCAGCACACTCCGGGAACAGGGATTTTTGACTAATGAAAAACTGTTTTTT.

This rearrangement joins TRBV7-8 to TRBJ2-1; D could derive from TRBD1 or TRBD2 (6 bases each). CDR3 length: 14 amino acids. Trimming took off 3 bases at V and 4 bases at J, with 10 bases between the two ends. Germline V lookup: CDR1 SGHVS, CDR2 FQNEAQ. CDR3 sequence: CASSFGGRYNEQFF. Written as DNA, the CDR3 is TGTGCCAGCAGCTTTGGGGGGCGATACAATGAGCAGTTCTTC.

This chain uses TRBV30 with TRBJ2-4; D perhaps matches TRBD1 (6 bases). Between the trimmed V and J ends, which lost 0 bases and 3 bases, there was a span of 12 bases. This CDR3 is 15 amino acids long. Germline V gene sequence: CDR1 GTSNPN, CDR2 SVGIG (reference sequence). This CDR3 reads CAWSVGVGGKNIQYF. The CDR3 DNA reads as TGTGCCTGGAGTGTAGGGGTAGGGGGCAAAAACATTCAGTACTTC. Based on the CDR3 plus reference TRBV30 and TRBJ2-4, the full variable domain is SQTIHQWPATLVQPVGSPLSLECTVEGTSNPNLYWYRQAAGRGLQLLFYSVGIGQISSEVPQNLSASRPQDRQFILSSKKLLLSDSGFYLCAWSVGVGGKNIQYFGAGTRLSVL.

This chain connects TRBV9 to TRBJ1-4; D gene ambiguous. Germline CDR1 and CDR2: SGDLS and YYNGEE. The V gene lost 0 bases and the J gene lost 6 bases, with 9 bases spanning the gap. This CDR3 has 14 residues. CDR3 sequence (DNA): TGTGCCAGCAGCGTAGGGACGGGTTATGAAAAACTGTTTTTT. Its protein is CASSVGTGYEKLFF.

J is TRBJ2-7 and V is TRBV20-1, with D maybe TRBD1 (5 bases). CDR1 is DFQATT and CDR2 is SNEGSKA in the germline V gene (reference sequence). Trimming cost V 5 bases and J 4 bases, with 9 bases left between them. CDR3 size: 11 residues. The chain's CDR3 is CSAEPGYEQYF. In DNA, the CDR3 is TGCAGTGCTGAACCAGGGTACGAGCAGTACTTC.

The sample holds many counts of this clone. This chain links TRBV7-9 with TRBJ1-1, with no clear D. CDR3 size: 13 residues. The V gene lost 1 base and the J gene lost 10 bases, with 13 bases spanning the gap. CDR1 is SEHNR, CDR2 FQNEAQ, per germline (reference sequence). CDR3 in DNA: TGTGCCAGCAGCTTAGGGACTCCCAGCCCAGCTTTCTTT. Translation: CASSLGTPSPAFF.

The rearrangement joins TRBV5-8 to TRBJ2-5, with 7 bases that match TRBD2. With 2 bases clipped from V and 1 base from J, the junction kept 5 bases outside the gene matches. Per germline, CDR1 SGHTS and CDR2 YDEGEE. CDR3 length: 15 amino acids. The CDR3 nucleotides are TGTGCCAGCAGCTTACACTCTAGCGGCCAAGAGACCCAGTACTTC. Encoded protein: CASSLHSSGQETQYF.